These 9 T cell receptor beta chains were sequenced from one sample in a study of T-cell reconstitution after alpha-beta-depleted transplantation in children (TCRdb year 2016). The meaning of the sample's treatment or condition label: allogeneic hematopoietic cell transplantation with graft depleted of TCRalphabeta T cells and CD19 B cells. Libraries were constructed by PCR. Reads for this sample came from an Illumina HiSeq 2500. TCR libraries were prepared with molecular barcoding, using unique molecular identifiers to normalize TCRbeta repertoire quantification. The raw public data were reprocessed by TCRdb itself: fastp quality trimming at Q25, MiXCR clonotype calling, in-frame beta chains only. Records with the same CDR3 protein are collapsed into one entry carrying the most frequent genes and DNA. The sample has 350,000 to 500,000 distinct CDR3 sequences on record, approximately 41% of them singletons. The ten largest make up around 29% of the sample.

The specimen was PBMCs, collected before TCRalphabeta/CD19-depleted stem cell transplant. Receptors were obtained from a girl between 2 and 10 years old with aplastic anemia, due to receive a stem cell transplant.

Ten or more counts support this clonotype. This chain connects TRBV20-1 to TRBJ1-6; the D is unclear. The germline V gene has CDR1 DFQATT and CDR2 SNEGSKA (reference sequence). This CDR3 region has 13 residues. Trimming left V 0 bases short and J 7 bases short, with 7 bases between. CDR3 loop: CSARDPRNSPLHF. The CDR3 DNA reads as TGCAGTGCTAGAGACCCGCGCAATTCACCCCTCCACTTT.

There are a few counts of this clonotype. The chain is built from TRBV15 and TRBJ2-2; 10 bases map to TRBD2. Germline trimming cut 2 bases from V and 2 bases from J; bases unmatched to any gene: 5. In germline, CDR1 is LNHNV, CDR2 YYDKDF (reference sequence). The length of the CDR3 is 17 residues. The CDR3 loop reads CATSRTGLAVNTGELFF. The CDR3 nucleotides read TGTGCCACCAGCAGAACTGGACTAGCGGTAAACACCGGGGAGCTGTTTTTT.

The chain employs TRBV15 and TRBJ1-5; no definite D call. Germline V gene data show CDR1 as LNHNV and CDR2 as YYDKDF (reference sequence). Trimming shortened V by 0 bases and J by 0 bases, and 6 bases separated the two germline ends. The CDR3 is 15 amino acids. Here the CDR3 DNA reads TGTGCCACCAGCAGAGAAGTATATAGCAATCAGCCCCAGCATTTT. It is translated as CATSREVYSNQPQHF.

The rearrangement links TRBV7-2 to TRBJ2-7, with D possibly TRBD2 on 5 matching bases. Germline V gene lookup returns CDR1 SGHTA and CDR2 FQGNSA. Trimming cost V 3 bases and J 7 bases, with 16 bases left between them. This CDR3 region has 14 residues. The CDR3 DNA sequence: TGTGCCAGCAGCTTGATTGGGCGGGTCGGTGAGCAGTACTTC. This encodes CASSLIGRVGEQYF.

This clonotype was counted a few times. The CDR3 loop is CASRDSGIRNEQFF. Here the CDR3 DNA reads TGTGCCAGCCGTGATAGCGGGATAAGGAATGAGCAGTTCTTC. The chain links TRBV11-2 to TRBJ2-1; 8 bases are shared with TRBD2. CDR3 size: 14 residues. Per germline, CDR1 SGHAT and CDR2 FQNNGV. The trim removed 8 bases at V and 7 bases at J, leaving 10 bases unmatched.

This clonotype was found once. The V gene is TRBV30, the J gene TRBJ2-7, with D possibly matching TRBD1 (6 bases). Germline V CDR1 and CDR2: GTSNPN, SVGIG (reference sequence). Trimming removed 7 bases from V and 0 bases from J, with 7 bases in between. The CDR3 is 11 amino acids. CDR3 region: CASDSSYEQYF. The DNA of the CDR3 is TGTGCCTCGGACAGCTCCTACGAGCAGTACTTC.

The gene calls are TRBV14 and TRBJ2-3, with 8 nucleotides matching TRBD1. J lost 3 bases, V lost 3 bases, and 2 bases had no gene match. The CDR3 loop spans 14 amino acids. The germline CDR1 and CDR2 sequences are SGHDN and FVKESK. CDR3 DNA: TGTGCCAGCAGCCACCGACAGGGGACAGATACGCAGTATTTT. Amino acids: CASSHRQGTDTQYF.

The chain recombines TRBV5-1 with TRBJ2-7; TRBD1 aligns across 9 bases. The germline CDR1 and CDR2 sequences are SGHRS and YFSETQ. V was pared by 0 bases and J by 7 bases, with 11 bases of the junction left unmatched. The CDR3 covers 16 residues. The chain's CDR3 is CASSLEAQTGGGEQYF. CDR3 in DNA: TGCGCCAGCAGCTTGGAGGCACAGACAGGGGGTGGAGAGCAGTACTTC.

In this sample, this clonotype turned up many times. The chain uses TRBV6-1 and TRBJ2-1, with 7 bases lining up with TRBD2. The germline V gene has CDR1 MNHNS and CDR2 SASEGT. The CDR3 is 16 amino acids. The J segment lost 8 bases and the V segment lost 3 bases, leaving 13 bases of the junction unmatched. CDR3 protein: CASSDFNGRAIDEQFF. CDR3 coding DNA: TGTGCCAGCAGTGATTTCAATGGGAGGGCCATCGATGAGCAGTTCTTC.